The 32 T cell receptor beta chains below all came from one sample that was sequenced in a study of blood T cells in healthy people across ages. Primers used in a second PCR of about 6 to 11 cycles were a sample-barcoded 5' primer and a J-beta primer mix. TCRdb reprocessed the 5' RACE reads with MiXCR, giving one entry per CDR3 protein. Of about 1.6 million distinct CDR3 sequences in the sample, almost 35% were seen once. Input material: blood. The receptors stem from a woman aged 25 to 39 in good health.

The chain has TRBV28 and TRBJ1-2; D is perhaps TRBD1 (5 bases). The germline V gene encodes CDR1 MDHEN and CDR2 SYDVKM. V lost 6 bases to trimming and J lost 2 bases, with 13 bases between them. This CDR3 has 14 residues. This CDR3 reads CASSRSGGNYGYTF. As DNA, the CDR3 is TGTGCCAGCAGCCGAAGCGGGGGAAACTATGGCTACACCTTC.

This clonotype appeared a few times. V and J are TRBV14 and TRBJ2-1; no definite D call. CDR1 is SGHDN and CDR2 is FVKESK in the germline V gene. V was clipped by 3 bases and J by 3 bases, with 9 bases between them. The CDR3 sequence is 14 residues long. The CDR3 nucleotides read TGTGCCAGCAGCCAGGGATCTTACTACAATGAGCAGTTCTTC. Translated: CASSQGSYYNEQFF.

The V and J genes are TRBV15 and TRBJ2-7, with D maybe TRBD1 (6 bases). CDR1 and CDR2 from the germline V gene are LNHNV and YYDKDF (reference sequence). The CDR3 length is 13 residues. The V end lost 5 bases, the J end lost 5 bases, and 13 bases lay between the germline ends. The CDR3 loop is CATSLAGVDEQYF. As DNA, the CDR3 is TGTGCCACCAGCCTGGCAGGGGTCGACGAGCAGTACTTC.

The table lists this clonotype with many counts. The chain has TRBV5-1 and TRBJ2-7; TRBD2 aligns across 8 bases. This CDR3 has 14 amino acids. V gave up 0 bases and J gave up 6 bases; unmatched junction bases: 5. Looked up from germline, CDR1 is SGHRS and CDR2 is YFSETQ. The CDR3 coding sequence is TGCGCCAGCAGCTTGGCGGGGGGGCCTCCCGAGCAGTACTTC. Amino acid sequence: CASSLAGGPPEQYF.

In this sample, this clonotype turned up a few times. The rearrangement joins TRBV27 to TRBJ1-2; 7 bases match TRBD1. CDR3 length equals 14 residues. CDR1 is MNHEY, CDR2 SMNVEV, per germline (reference sequence). With 6 bases clipped from V and 4 bases from J, the junction kept 8 bases outside the gene matches. CDR3 loop: CASRIGGGGYGYTF. CDR3 in DNA: TGTGCCAGCAGGATTGGAGGGGGCGGCTATGGCTACACCTTC.

This clonotype was detected a few times. The J gene is TRBJ1-5, the V gene TRBV10-3; 8 bases map to TRBD1. Germline CDR1 and CDR2: ENHRY and SYGVKD. Trimming cost V 7 bases and J 6 bases; bases outside gene matches: 5. The CDR3 contains 13 residues. Here the CDR3 reads CAITRQGSQPQHF. DNA for the CDR3: TGTGCCATCACCAGACAGGGGAGTCAGCCCCAGCATTTT.

Here the CDR3 reads CASSKGQGGHTQYF. Written as DNA, the CDR3 is TGTGCCAGCAGCAAGGGACAGGGAGGTCATACGCAGTATTTT. The V and J genes are TRBV7-2 and TRBJ2-3, with 9 bases lining up with TRBD1. Germline V lookup: CDR1 SGHTA, CDR2 FQGNSA. This CDR3 region has 14 residues. The J segment lost 7 bases and the V segment lost 5 bases, leaving 7 bases of the junction unmatched.

This chain uses TRBV25-1 with TRBJ1-5, with 12 bases matching TRBD1. V shed 4 bases, J shed 0 bases, and the junction held 10 bases outside the gene matches. The CDR3 covers 19 residues. Germline loops: CDR1 MGHDK, CDR2 SYGVNS. The CDR3, as DNA: TGTGCCAGCAGTGGCTTTATCGGGACAGGGGGCAATAGCAATCAGCCCCAGCATTTT. This translates into CASSGFIGTGGNSNQPQHF.

This chain uses TRBV6-1 with TRBJ2-5; 15 bases map to TRBD2. The J segment lost 5 bases and the V segment lost 10 bases, leaving 5 bases of the junction unmatched. From germline, CDR1 is MNHNS and CDR2 SASEGT. CDR3 length equals 14 residues. The CDR3 loop is CATGLAGGVETQYF. The CDR3 DNA follows: TGTGCCACGGGACTAGCGGGGGGCGTGGAGACCCAGTACTTC.

This clonotype was detected a few times. The V call is TRBV6-6, the J call TRBJ2-1; D gene unclear. V was shortened by 0 bases and J by 5 bases, with 8 bases between the two germline ends. Germline loops: CDR1 MNHNY, CDR2 SVGAGI (reference sequence). The CDR3 totals 14 residues. CDR3 residues: CASSYSDPNNEQFF. DNA for the CDR3: TGTGCCAGCAGTTACTCAGACCCCAACAATGAGCAGTTCTTC.

The sample holds a few counts of this clonotype. The chain has TRBV6-5 and TRBJ2-5; 12 bases line up with TRBD2. J was trimmed by 1 base and V by 4 bases; bases with no gene match: 7. Germline CDR1 reads MNHEY; CDR2 reads SVGAGI. The CDR3 has 17 residues. CDR3 in DNA: TGTGCCAGCAGTTTACAGACTAGCGGGAGTACCCAAGAGACCCAGTACTTC. It codes for CASSLQTSGSTQETQYF.

The chain joins TRBV6-6 to TRBJ2-2; 11 bases fit TRBD1. CDR1 and CDR2 (germline): MNHNY, SVGAGI (reference sequence). The CDR3 is made up of 17 amino acids. The V gene end was trimmed by 2 bases and the J gene end by 2 bases; junction bases not matched to a gene: 4. The CDR3 region is CASSYPGQGANTGELFF. CDR3 bases: TGTGCCAGCAGTTACCCCGGACAGGGGGCAAACACCGGGGAGCTGTTTTTT.

The gene calls are TRBV6-5 and TRBJ2-5; 14 nucleotides match TRBD2. This CDR3 contains 16 residues. V lost 7 bases to trimming and J lost 4 bases; unmatched junction nucleotides: 8. Germline CDR1 is MNHEY and CDR2 is SVGAGI. The CDR3 spells CASMGLAGAGRETQYF. CDR3 in DNA: TGTGCCAGCATGGGACTAGCGGGAGCAGGGAGAGAGACCCAGTACTTC.

This clonotype was counted a few times. V is TRBV7-2 and J is TRBJ2-2; D gene uncertain. The V end lost 1 base, the J end lost 1 base, and 7 bases lay between the germline ends. The CDR3 has 15 amino acids. Germline V gives CDR1 SGHTA, CDR2 FQGNSA. DNA of the CDR3: TGTGCCAGCAGCTTAGGAGGCAGGAACACCGGGGAGCTGTTTTTT. This gives the protein CASSLGGRNTGELFF.

This chain links TRBV20-1 with TRBJ1-2; a possible D gene is TRBD1 (5 bases). CDR3 length: 14 residues. The germline V gene has CDR1 DFQATT and CDR2 SNEGSKA (reference sequence). V was cut by 0 bases and J by 4 bases, with 12 bases left in between. This CDR3 reads CSARDPGYIYGYTF. DNA of the CDR3: TGCAGTGCTAGAGATCCAGGGTATATCTATGGCTACACCTTC.

This clonotype was found a few times. The chain joins TRBV7-9 to TRBJ2-2; D is uncertain. This CDR3 spans 12 amino acids. In germline, CDR1 is SEHNR, CDR2 FQNEAQ (reference sequence). Trimming took 3 bases from V and 6 from J, leaving 5 bases between them. CDR3 in DNA: TGTGCCAGCAGCTTCGCGTCCGGGGAGCTGTTTTTT. It is translated as CASSFASGELFF. Full variable domain (outside the CDR3, taken from reference TRBV7-9 and TRBJ2-2): DTGVSQNPRHKITKRGQNVTFRCDPISEHNRLYWYRQTLGQGPEFLTYFQNEAQLEKSRLLSDRFSAERPKGSFSTLEIQRTEQGDSAMYLCASSFASGELFFGEGSRLTVL.

This clonotype showed up just a few times. The gene calls are TRBV12-3 or TRBV12-4 and TRBJ2-4; the D is unclear. The CDR3 totals 14 residues. V was pared by 3 bases and J by 0 bases, with 6 bases between. The CDR3 coding sequence is TGTGCCAGCAGTTTCGCTCTAGCCAAAAACATTCAGTACTTC. Encoded protein: CASSFALAKNIQYF.

This chain connects TRBV28 to TRBJ1-5; D is ambiguous. CDR3 size: 14 residues. Germline loops: CDR1 MDHEN, CDR2 SYDVKM. Trimming pared 4 bases from V and 7 bases from J, leaving 14 bases between. CDR3 amino acids: CASSSERVEQPQHF. The CDR3, as DNA: TGTGCCAGCAGTTCTGAGAGGGTTGAACAGCCCCAGCATTTT.

This clonotype was seen repeatedly, ten times or more. The chain joins TRBV12-3 or TRBV12-4 to TRBJ2-5, with D unclear. This CDR3 contains 16 residues. The germline V and J ends were trimmed by 2 bases and 7 bases, with 20 bases remaining between them. In DNA form, the CDR3 reads TGTGCCAGCAGTTTAAGATTCCCGGGCCCTGGTAGGACCCAGTACTTC. Its protein is CASSLRFPGPGRTQYF.

The chain links TRBV5-1 to TRBJ2-4; the match to TRBD2 covers 7 bases. The CDR3 runs 15 residues. CDR1 and CDR2 from the germline V gene are SGHRS and YFSETQ. J lost 13 bases, V lost 3 bases, and 16 bases had no gene match. CDR3 nucleotides: TGCGCCAGCAGCTCAACCGGGACTACCCCTCGGGAGCAGTACTTC. Translated: CASSSTGTTPREQYF.

This chain uses TRBV29-1 with TRBJ2-1, with D perhaps TRBD1 or TRBD2 (5 bases each). Matching the DNA end better, TRBJ2-7 makes the J call doubtful. The CDR3 runs 14 residues. CDR1 and CDR2 from the germline V gene are SQVTM and ANQGSEA. CDR3 sequence (DNA): TGCAGCGTTAAAAAGGGGACGGATTACAATGAGCAGTACTTC. It is translated as CSVKKGTDYNEQYF.

This clonotype was counted between two and nine times. The chain uses TRBV10-3 and TRBJ1-1; D ambiguous. The germline V gene has CDR1 ENHRY and CDR2 SYGVKD. The CDR3 has 11 residues. Trimming cost V 0 bases and J 7 bases, with 3 bases left between them. The CDR3 region is CAISESVEAFF. The CDR3 coding sequence is TGTGCCATCAGTGAGTCCGTTGAAGCTTTCTTT.

The rearrangement joins TRBV30 to TRBJ2-7, with D tentatively TRBD1 (7 bases). V was shortened by 4 bases and J by 6 bases, with 13 bases between the two germline ends. Germline V lookup: CDR1 GTSNPN, CDR2 SVGIG (reference sequence). The CDR3 is 12 residues long. CDR3 in DNA: TGTGCCTGGACCCCAGGGGGGATCGAGCAGTACTTC. Translation: CAWTPGGIEQYF.

The chain carries TRBV7-3 and TRBJ2-4; 12 bases map to TRBD1. The J call may be incorrect, as the DNA end agrees better with TRBJ2-7. Germline values: CDR1 SGHTA, CDR2 FQGTGA. The CDR3 has 14 amino acids. CDR3 nucleotide sequence: TGTGCCAGCAGCTGGGGACAGGGGGCGGTCGAGCAGTACTTC. Its protein product is CASSWGQGAVEQYF.

Of note for this clonotype: One end of the junction is discordant with germline, which a read error may explain. This chain joins TRBV27 and TRBJ2-7; 8 bases are a match to TRBD2. The CDR3 length is 15 residues. Germline CDR1 is MNHEY and CDR2 is SMNVEV (reference sequence). In nucleotides, the CDR3 is TGTGCCAACAGTCCCCGTCCGACTAGCGTTGGCGAGCAGTACTTC. It is translated as CANSPRPTSVGEQYF.

The rearrangement joins TRBV27 to TRBJ2-2, with unresolved D. V dropped 6 bases and J dropped 5 bases, with 7 bases sitting between them. The germline V gene encodes CDR1 MNHEY and CDR2 SMNVEV (reference sequence). The CDR3 extends over 12 amino acids. The CDR3 sequence is CASRPVTGELFF. The CDR3 DNA is TGTGCCAGCAGGCCGGTGACCGGGGAGCTGTTTTTT.

As for this clonotype: This may be a read error: a much more frequent sequence differs by one nucleotide. This CDR3 is CAGTRGILPDTQYF. The CDR3 DNA is TGCGCCGGCACAAGGGGTATTCTTCCAGATACGCAGTATTTT. This chain connects TRBV4-1 to TRBJ2-3, with D possibly matching TRBD1 (5 bases). V lost 11 bases and J 4 bases, leaving 19 bases between the germline ends. Per the germline V gene, CDR1 is MGHRA and CDR2 is YSYEKL. The CDR3 has 14 residues.

The chain is built from TRBV20-1 and TRBJ2-7, with 13 nucleotides matching TRBD2. Germline trimming cut 6 bases from V and 2 bases from J; bases unmatched to any gene: 4. The CDR3 spans 14 residues. From germline, CDR1 is DFQATT and CDR2 SNEGSKA (reference sequence). This chain's CDR3 is CSAKTSGGAYEQYF. CDR3 DNA: TGCAGTGCCAAAACTAGCGGGGGGGCCTACGAGCAGTACTTC.

The genes are TRBV29-1 and TRBJ2-2; D is uncertain. CDR3 length: 14 amino acids. The ends were cut back, 3 bases at V and 1 base at J, with 9 bases in the middle. Germline V gives CDR1 SQVTM, CDR2 ANQGSEA. CDR3 region: CSVEEQMNTGELFF. CDR3 DNA sequence: TGCAGCGTTGAGGAACAGATGAACACCGGGGAGCTGTTTTTT.

This chain joins TRBV28 and TRBJ1-2, with 7 bases lining up with TRBD1. The CDR3 sequence is 16 residues long. Germline CDR1 MDHEN, CDR2 SYDVKM. The V segment lost 2 bases and the J segment 6 bases; nucleotides outside the gene matches: 12. CDR3 region: CASSLTWSGTENGYTF. CDR3 in DNA: TGTGCCAGCAGTTTAACTTGGTCTGGGACAGAGAATGGCTACACCTTC.

The chain joins TRBV7-9 to TRBJ2-7; TRBD2 aligns across 12 bases. The CDR3 extends over 19 amino acids. In germline, CDR1 is SEHNR, CDR2 FQNEAQ (reference sequence). The ends lost 5 bases at V and 2 bases at J; junction bases unmatched: 16. DNA for the CDR3: TGTGCCAGCAGCGAAAGCTGGACTAGCGGGACTCTAGCCCCCTACGAGCAGTACTTC. As protein: CASSESWTSGTLAPYEQYF.

CDR3 DNA: TGCAGTGCTGAGAGCCTAGCGGAGACCTACAATGAGCAGTTCTTC. It yields the protein CSAESLAETYNEQFF. The V gene is TRBV20-1, the J gene TRBJ2-1; TRBD2 agrees at 7 bases. Germline CDR1 and CDR2: DFQATT and SNEGSKA (reference sequence). CDR3 size: 15 residues. After removal of 5 bases from V and 2 bases from J, the junction contained 9 bases not matched to a gene.